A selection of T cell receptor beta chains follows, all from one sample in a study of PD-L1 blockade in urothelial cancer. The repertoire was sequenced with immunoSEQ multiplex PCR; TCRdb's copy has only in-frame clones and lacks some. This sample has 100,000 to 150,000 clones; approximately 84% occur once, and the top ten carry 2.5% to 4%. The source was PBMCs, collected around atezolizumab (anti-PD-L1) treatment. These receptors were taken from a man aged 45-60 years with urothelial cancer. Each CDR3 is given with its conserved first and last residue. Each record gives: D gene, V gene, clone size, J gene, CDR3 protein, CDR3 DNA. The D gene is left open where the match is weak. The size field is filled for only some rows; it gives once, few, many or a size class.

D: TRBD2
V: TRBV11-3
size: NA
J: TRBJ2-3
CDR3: CASSLEAGGRSTDTQYF
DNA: TGTGCCAGCAGCTTAGAGGCTGGCGGGAGAAGCACAGATACGCAGTATTTT

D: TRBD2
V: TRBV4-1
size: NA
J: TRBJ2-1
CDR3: CASSQDPQRETYNEQFF
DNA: TGCGCCAGCAGCCAAGATCCCCAGCGGGAGACGTACAATGAGCAGTTCTTC

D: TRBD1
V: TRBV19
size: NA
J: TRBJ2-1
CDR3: CASSRGTGGHNEQFF
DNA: TGTGCCAGTAGTAGAGGGACAGGGGGCCACAATGAGCAGTTCTTC

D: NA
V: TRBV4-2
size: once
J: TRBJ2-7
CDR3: CASSQGRDGNYEQYF
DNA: TGTGCCAGCAGCCAAGGGCGGGACGGGAACTACGAGCAGTACTTC

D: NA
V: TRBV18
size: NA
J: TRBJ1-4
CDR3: CASSRGARPGNEKLFF
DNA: TGTGCCAGCTCACGGGGAGCCCGGCCTGGTAATGAAAAACTGTTTTTT

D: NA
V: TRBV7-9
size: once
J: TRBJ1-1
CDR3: CASSLGLTEAFF
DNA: TGTGCCAGCAGCTTGGGACTCACTGAAGCTTTCTTT

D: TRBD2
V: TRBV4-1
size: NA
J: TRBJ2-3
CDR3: CASKGLGTDTQYF
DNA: TGCGCCAGCAAGGGACTAGGCACAGATACGCAGTATTTT

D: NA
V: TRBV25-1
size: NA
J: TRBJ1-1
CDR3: CASSEDSPMNTEAFF
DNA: TGTGCCAGCAGTGAAGACAGTCCCATGAACACTGAAGCTTTCTTT

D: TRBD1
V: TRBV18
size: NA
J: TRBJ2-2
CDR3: CASSPPQGVRELFF
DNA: TGTGCCAGCTCACCCCCCCAGGGGGTTCGGGAGCTGTTTTTT

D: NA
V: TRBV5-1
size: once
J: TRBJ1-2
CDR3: CASSLAGGPGYGYTF
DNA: TGCGCCAGCAGCTTGGCCGGGGGGCCTGGGTATGGCTACACCTTC

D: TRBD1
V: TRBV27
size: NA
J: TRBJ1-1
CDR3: CASSLWQGVAEAFF
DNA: TGTGCCAGCAGTTTATGGCAGGGGGTCGCTGAAGCTTTCTTT

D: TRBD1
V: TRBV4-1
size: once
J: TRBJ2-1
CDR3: CASSRGQGANNEQFF
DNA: TGCGCCAGCAGCCGCGGACAGGGGGCAAACAATGAGCAGTTCTTC

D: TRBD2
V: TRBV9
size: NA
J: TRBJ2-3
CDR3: CASSVVSGSIDTQYF
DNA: TGTGCCAGCAGCGTAGTAAGCGGGAGCATTGATACGCAGTATTTT

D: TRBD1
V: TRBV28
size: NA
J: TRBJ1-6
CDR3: CASSYGQGGSPLHF
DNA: TGTGCCAGCAGTTATGGACAGGGTGGGTCACCCCTCCACTTT

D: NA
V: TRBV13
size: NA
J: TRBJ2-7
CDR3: CASSLVSTYEQYF
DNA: TGTGCCAGCAGCTTAGTGAGCACCTACGAGCAGTACTTC

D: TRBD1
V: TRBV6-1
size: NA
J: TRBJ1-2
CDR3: CASSEVDRGPYGYTF
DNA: TGTGCCAGCAGTGAAGTTGACAGGGGGCCCTATGGCTACACCTTC

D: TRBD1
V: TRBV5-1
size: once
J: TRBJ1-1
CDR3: CASSTGTVNTEAFF
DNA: TGCGCCAGCAGCACGGGGACAGTTAACACTGAAGCTTTCTTT

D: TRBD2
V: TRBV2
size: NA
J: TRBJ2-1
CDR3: CASSDGSGRTEQFF
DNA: TGTGCCAGCAGTGATGGTAGCGGGAGGACTGAGCAGTTCTTC